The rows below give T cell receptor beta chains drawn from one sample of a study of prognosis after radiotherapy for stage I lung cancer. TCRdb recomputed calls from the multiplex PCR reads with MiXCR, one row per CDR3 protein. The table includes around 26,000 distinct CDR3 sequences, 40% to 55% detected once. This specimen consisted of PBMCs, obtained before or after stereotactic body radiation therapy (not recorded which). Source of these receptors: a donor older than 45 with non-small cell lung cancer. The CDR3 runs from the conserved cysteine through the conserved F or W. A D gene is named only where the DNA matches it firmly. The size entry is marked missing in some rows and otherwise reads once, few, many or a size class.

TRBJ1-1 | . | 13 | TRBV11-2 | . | TGTGCCAGCAGCTTAGAGGGGAGCACTGAAGCTTTCTTT | CASSLEGSTEAFF
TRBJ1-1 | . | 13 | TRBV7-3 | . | TGTGCCAGCAGCCGGGTCTCCCACACTGAAGCTTTCTTT | CASSRVSHTEAFF
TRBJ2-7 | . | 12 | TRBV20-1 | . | TGCAGTGCTGCCACAGACCCCTACGAGCAGTACTTC | CSAATDPYEQYF
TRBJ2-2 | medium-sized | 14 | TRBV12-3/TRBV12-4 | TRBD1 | TGTGCCAGCAGGGGGACAGTAAACACCGGGGAGCTGTTTTTT | CASRGTVNTGELFF
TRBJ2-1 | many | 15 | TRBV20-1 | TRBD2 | TGCAGTGCCCCGCGACTAGCGGGGGGGCCCAATGAGCAGTTCTTC | CSAPRLAGGPNEQFF
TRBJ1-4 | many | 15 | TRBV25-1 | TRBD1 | TGTGCCAGCAGTGAACCGGGACAGGGAAATGAAAAACTGTTTTTT | CASSEPGQGNEKLFF
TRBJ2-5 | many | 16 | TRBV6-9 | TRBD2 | TGTGCCAGCAGTTATGTCTACGGCGGGAGAAGGGAGACCCAGTACTTC | CASSYVYGGRRETQYF
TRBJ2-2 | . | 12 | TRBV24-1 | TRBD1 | TGTGCCACCAGAGACAGGGGTGAGGAGCTGTTTTTT | CATRDRGEELFF
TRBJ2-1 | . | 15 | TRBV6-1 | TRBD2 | TGTGCCAGCAGTGAGTCCGCGGGAGAGAGGAATGAGCAGTTCTTC | CASSESAGERNEQFF
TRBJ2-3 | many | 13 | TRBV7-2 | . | TGTGCCAGCAGGGGGACATCGTTCGATACGCAGTATTTT | CASRGTSFDTQYF
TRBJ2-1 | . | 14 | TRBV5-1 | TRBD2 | TGCGCCAGCAGCTTAGGGCGGGAGAGGAATGAGCAGTTCTTC | CASSLGRERNEQFF
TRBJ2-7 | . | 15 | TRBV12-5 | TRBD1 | TGTGCTAGTGGTTTGCACGGACAGGGAGGACAAAAGCAGTACTTC | CASGLHGQGGQKQYF
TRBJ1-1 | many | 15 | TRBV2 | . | TGTGCCAGCAGAAATCCAGGGGTCGGGGACACTGAAGCTTTCTTT | CASRNPGVGDTEAFF
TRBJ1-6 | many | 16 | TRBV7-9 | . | TGTGCCAGCAGCTCCGGGTCAAGTTTTCAGGATTCACCCCTCCACTTT | CASSSGSSFQDSPLHF
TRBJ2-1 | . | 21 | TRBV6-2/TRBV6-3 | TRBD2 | TGTGCCAGCAGTTATAAAAGTTTATCGGGGCTAGCGGGAGGTTCCTACAATGAGCAGTTCTTC | CASSYKSLSGLAGGSYNEQFF
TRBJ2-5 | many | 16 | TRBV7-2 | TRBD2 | TGTGCCAGCAGCTTAGGACTAGCGGGGGGCCAAGAGACCCAGTACTTC | CASSLGLAGGQETQYF
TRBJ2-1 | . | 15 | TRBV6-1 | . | TGTGCCAGCAGTATGGGGGGGGCAGTCGTTAATGAGCAGTTCTTC | CASSMGGAVVNEQFF
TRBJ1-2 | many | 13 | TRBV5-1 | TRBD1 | TGCGCCAGCAGCTTACAGGGGGGTTATGGCTACACCTTC | CASSLQGGYGYTF
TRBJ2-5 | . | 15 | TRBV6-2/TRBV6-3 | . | TGTGCCAGCAGGTCCGTACAGGGTTTGAGGGAGACCCAGTACTTC | CASRSVQGLRETQYF
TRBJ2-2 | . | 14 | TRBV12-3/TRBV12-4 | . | TGTGCCAGCAAGGAACAGATAAACACCGGGGAGCTGTTTTTT | CASKEQINTGELFF
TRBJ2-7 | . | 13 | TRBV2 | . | TGTGCCACCCTAGACGGTAGCTCCTACGAGCAGTACTTC | CATLDGSSYEQYF
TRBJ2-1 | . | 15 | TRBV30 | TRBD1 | TGTGCCTGGAGGAGGGACAGGGGGCCCTACAATGAGCAGTTCTTC | CAWRRDRGPYNEQFF
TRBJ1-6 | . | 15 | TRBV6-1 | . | TGTGCCAGCATTTGGTCCCCCCGGGGTAATTCACCCCCCCACTTT | CASIWSPRGNSPPHF
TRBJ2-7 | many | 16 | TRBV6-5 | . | TGTGCCAGCAGTTACCGGAGAGGGACACCCACCGAGGAGCAGTACTTC | CASSYRRGTPTEEQYF
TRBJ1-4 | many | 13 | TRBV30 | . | TGTGCCTCAAACCGGGGGGATAATGAAAAACTGTTTTTT | CASNRGDNEKLFF
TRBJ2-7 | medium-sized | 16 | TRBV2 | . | TGTGCCAGCAGTAGTGGCAGGGGAATAGGATCCTACGAGCAGTACTTC | CASSSGRGIGSYEQYF
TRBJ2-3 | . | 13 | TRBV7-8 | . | TGTGCCGAGCGGGCGGGCCTCACAGATACGCAGTATTTT | CAERAGLTDTQYF
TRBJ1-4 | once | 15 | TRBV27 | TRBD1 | TGTGCCAGCAGTCCCCGACAGGGTTGTGGAGAAAAACTGTTTTTT | CASSPRQGCGEKLFF
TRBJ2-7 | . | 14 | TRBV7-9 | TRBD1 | TGTGCCAGCACCGACAGGGGTCCCCCCTACGAGCAGTACTTC | CASTDRGPPYEQYF
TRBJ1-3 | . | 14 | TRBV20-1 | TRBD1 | TGCAGTGGAACAACAGGGGGTGGTGGAAACACCATATATTTT | CSGTTGGGGNTIYF
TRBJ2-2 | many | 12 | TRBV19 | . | TGTGCCAGTAGTTTTCTCACCGGGGAGCTGTTTTTT | CASSFLTGELFF
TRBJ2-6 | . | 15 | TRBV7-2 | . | TGTGCCAGCAGCTTTAGGGCATCTGGGGCCAACGTCCTGACTTTC | CASSFRASGANVLTF
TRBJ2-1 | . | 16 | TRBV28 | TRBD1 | TGTGCCAGCAGTTCCGCAGGGGGCGGGAACTACAATGAGCATTTCTTC | CASSSAGGGNYNEHFF
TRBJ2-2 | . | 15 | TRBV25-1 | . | TGTGCCATCAGTGATCCCAGCGTGGTCACCGGGGAGCTGTTTTTT | CAISDPSVVTGELFF
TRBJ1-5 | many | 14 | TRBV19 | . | TGTGCCAGTAGTATAAACTTCCGGAATCAGCCCCAGCATTTT | CASSINFRNQPQHF